The present T cell receptor beta chain was sequenced within a study of CD8 T cells in Susac syndrome. CDR3 length: 17 residues. Germline CDR1 reads LGHNA; CDR2 reads YNFKEQ. V lost 0 bases to trimming and J lost 8 bases; unmatched junction nucleotides: 6. Random-hexamer reverse transcription was applied to about 0.5 to 1 ug RNA. TCRdb processed the immunoSEQ multiplex PCR reads anew with MiXCR; each CDR3 protein has one entry. Seen here are some 130,000 distinct CDR3 sequences, approximately 95% observed once, and the top ten hold about 0.18%. The chain is built from TRBV4-2 and TRBJ2-1; 14 positions match TRBD2. Material: CD8+ T cells from PBMCs. The receptor's source is a human donor with Susac syndrome. CDR3: CASSQETGLAGVDEQFF. CDR3 in DNA: TGTGCCAGCAGCCAAGAAACGGGACTAGCGGGAGTTGATGAGCAGTTCTTC.